This is a list of T cell receptor beta chains from one sample in a study of blood T cell repertoires in COVID-19. TCRdb's copy holds only in-frame clones and misses some; the assay was immunoSEQ multiplex PCR. The sample yields approximately 500,000 clones, 89% seen once. Sequencing input: peripheral blood. Every receptor here comes from a young man with COVID-19, enrolled during active disease. The CDR3 runs from the conserved cysteine through the conserved F or W. A D gene is named only where the DNA matches it firmly. Not all rows give a size; the values are once, few, many and, for expanded clones, a class.

NA	NA	TRBV6-5	TRBJ1-2	CASSPTGHRRGYTF	TGTGCCAGCAGTCCGACCGGACACCGTCGGGGCTACACCTTC
NA	NA	TRBV4-1	TRBJ1-5	CASSLGPWGNQPQHF	TGCGCCAGCAGCCTGGGCCCTTGGGGCAATCAGCCCCAGCATTTT
NA	TRBD2	TRBV5-1	TRBJ2-7	CASSRGTSEAYEQYF	TGCGCCAGCAGCAGAGGGACTAGCGAGGCCTACGAGCAGTACTTC
once	NA	TRBV6-5	TRBJ2-2	CASSLTGQDTGELFF	TGTGCCAGCAGTCTCACGGGACAAGACACCGGGGAGCTGTTTTTT
NA	NA	TRBV5-1	TRBJ1-6	CASSWGRDGSPLHF	TGCGCCAGCAGCTGGGGCAGGGATGGTTCACCCCTCCACTTT
NA	TRBD1	TRBV11-3	TRBJ2-7	CASSDRVSYEQYF	TGTGCCAGCTCGGACAGGGTTTCCTACGAGCAGTACTTC
NA	TRBD1	TRBV5-1	TRBJ2-7	CASSSVAGTGYEQYF	TGCGCCAGCAGCTCCGTCGCCGGGACAGGGTACGAGCAGTACTTC
NA	NA	TRBV11-2	TRBJ2-3	CASSSGVVRGDTQYF	TGTGCCAGCAGCTCGGGGGTGGTCAGGGGGGATACGCAGTATTTT
NA	TRBD1	TRBV13	TRBJ2-5	CASSLMGQGIQETQYF	TGTGCCAGCAGCTTGATGGGACAGGGTATCCAAGAGACCCAGTACTTC
NA	NA	TRBV14	TRBJ2-7	CASSRVLEQYF	TGTGCCAGCAGCCGAGTTTTGGAGCAGTACTTC
few	NA	TRBV3-1/TRBV3-2	TRBJ1-2	CASSEINYGYTF	TGTGCCAGCAGCGAGATTAACTATGGCTACACCTTC
NA	TRBD2	TRBV3-1/TRBV3-2	TRBJ2-5	CASSQDSGRPYGTQYF	TGTGCCAGCAGCCAAGATAGCGGGAGACCCTATGGGACCCAGTACTTC
NA	NA	TRBV4-1	TRBJ2-3	CASSQDTRGVGAGDTQYF	TGCGCCAGCAGCCAAGATACCCGGGGGGTGGGGGCAGGAGATACGCAGTATTTT
NA	NA	TRBV19	TRBJ1-2	CASSIDNQGDYGYTF	TGTGCCAGTAGTATAGATAACCAGGGTGATTATGGCTACACCTTC
NA	TRBD2	TRBV7-8	TRBJ2-7	CASSSTTSGIYEQYF	TGTGCCAGCAGCTCCACGACTAGCGGGATCTACGAGCAGTACTTC
NA	NA	TRBV7-9	TRBJ1-6	CASSLGQDYNSPLHF	TGTGCCAGCAGCTTAGGACAGGACTATAATTCACCCCTCCACTTT
NA	NA	TRBV29-1	TRBJ2-5	CSVGQVLQETQYF	TGCAGCGTTGGACAGGTTTTGCAAGAGACCCAGTACTTC
NA	NA	TRBV30	TRBJ2-5	CAWSGREAQYF	TGTGCCTGGAGTGGCAGGGAAGCCCAGTACTTC
NA	TRBD2	TRBV7-9	TRBJ2-3	CASSFSGTTPTDTQYF	TGTGCCAGCAGCTTTAGCGGGACTACCCCCACAGATACGCAGTATTTT
NA	NA	TRBV27	TRBJ1-3	CASSLASGNTIYF	TGTGCCAGCAGTTTGGCCTCTGGAAACACCATATATTTT
NA	TRBD2	TRBV7-9	TRBJ2-5	CASSLAVIAGGETQYF	TGTGCCAGCAGCTTAGCGGTAATAGCGGGAGGAGAGACCCAGTACTTC
NA	TRBD1	TRBV5-6	TRBJ2-7	CASTNLDRGKYEQYF	TGTGCCAGCACCAACCTAGACAGGGGGAAATACGAGCAGTACTTC
NA	NA	TRBV5-1	TRBJ2-7	CASSLVGSYEQYF	TGCGCCAGCAGCTTGGTCGGTTCCTACGAGCAGTACTTC
NA	NA	TRBV18	TRBJ2-3	CASSPSLQSTDTQYF	TGTGCCAGCTCACCGAGCCTTCAAAGCACAGATACGCAGTATTTT
NA	TRBD2	TRBV19	TRBJ2-1	CASSIARGALNEQFF	TGTGCCAGTAGTATCGCGCGGGGGGCACTCAATGAGCAGTTCTTC
NA	NA	TRBV30	TRBJ2-1	CAWNLGVSRHEQFF	TGTGCCTGGAACCTAGGGGTCTCGAGGCATGAGCAGTTCTTC
NA	NA	TRBV2	TRBJ1-3	CASSEQLLNSGNTIYF	TGTGCCAGCAGTGAACAGCTACTAAACTCTGGAAACACCATATATTTT